These 7 T cell receptor beta chains were all obtained from the same sample, sequenced in a study of cytomegalovirus exposure and HLA in healthy donors. 60 Vbeta and 13 Jbeta primers were used in PCR. Profiling relied on immunoSEQ multiplex PCR, and the TCRdb table lists in-frame clones only, not all of them. The data show 70,000 to 90,000 clones, with about 66% seen just once and less than 25% held by the top ten. Sequencing was done on a sample of PBMCs. The receptors shown here come from a man in his forties in good health and CMV-seropositive.

About this clone: One junction end disagrees with the germline gene, perhaps due to a read error. The CDR3 sequence is CASSSTGTSGLMNDF. CDR3 in DNA: TGTGCCAGCAGCTCAACCGGGACTAGCGGCCTTATGAATGACTTC. The gene calls are TRBV5-5 and TRBJ2-5, with 11 positions matching TRBD2. Per the germline V gene, CDR1 is SGHKS and CDR2 is YYEKEE (reference sequence). The CDR3 has 15 amino acids.

CDR3 amino acids: CASSEVGGLGETQYF. CDR3 nucleotide sequence: TGTGCCAGCAGTGAAGTGGGCGGGCTCGGGGAGACCCAGTACTTC. V and J are TRBV25-1 and TRBJ2-5; TRBD2 is a possible D gene (5 bases). Germline V gene lookup returns CDR1 MGHDK and CDR2 SYGVNS. Trimming stripped 2 bases from V and 5 bases from J, with 15 bases between. This CDR3 is 15 amino acids long. The full variable domain, rest sourced from reference TRBV25-1 and TRBJ2-5, is EADIYQTPRYLVIGTGKKITLECSQTMGHDKMYWYQQDPGMELHLIHYSYGVNSTEKGDLSSESTVSRIRTEHFPLTLESARPSHTSQYLCASSEVGGLGETQYFGPGTRLLVL.

The chain is built from TRBV6-5 and TRBJ2-5; 7 bases align to TRBD1. Germline lookup yields CDR1 MNHEY and CDR2 SVGAGI. V gave up 10 bases and J gave up 2 bases; unmatched junction bases: 7. The CDR3 runs 13 residues. In DNA form, the CDR3 reads TGTGCCACCAGCGACAGGGAACAAGAGACCCAGTACTTC. Encoded protein: CATSDREQETQYF.

CDR3 region: CATRQSHNEQFF. As DNA, the CDR3 is TGTGCCACCAGACAGAGCCACAATGAGCAGTTCTTC. This chain joins TRBV10-3 and TRBJ2-1; D is possibly TRBD1 (5 bases). V lost 10 bases, J lost 5 bases, and 12 bases lay in between. The germline V gene has CDR1 ENHRY and CDR2 SYGVKD. The CDR3 is made up of 12 amino acids.

CDR3 region: CASSQLKPEQDSDGYTF. CDR3 nucleotides: TGCGCCAGCAGCCAACTGAAGCCGGAGCAGGACTCGGATGGCTACACCTTC. This chain joins TRBV4-1 and TRBJ1-2; D gene unclear. The germline CDR1 and CDR2 sequences are MGHRA and YSYEKL. This CDR3 has 17 amino acids. V was trimmed by 2 bases and J by 6 bases, leaving 22 bases between them.

Here the CDR3 DNA reads TGTGCCAGCAGCTCTCCCTGGCTAGCGGGGTATAACACAGATACGCAGTATTTT. It yields the protein CASSSPWLAGYNTDTQYF. The rearrangement links TRBV7-2 to TRBJ2-3; TRBD2 aligns across 9 bases. Trimming took 4 bases from V and 2 from J; bases not matched to a gene: 13. Germline loops: CDR1 SGHTA, CDR2 FQGNSA. This CDR3 is 18 amino acids long.

This chain connects TRBV5-6 to TRBJ2-5, with a weak D call TRBD2 (6 bases). The CDR3 covers 15 residues. Trimming shortened V by 0 bases and J by 1 base, and 10 bases separated the two germline ends. The germline V gene encodes CDR1 SGHDT and CDR2 YYEEEE. CDR3 nucleotides: TGTGCCAGCAGCTTGGTAGGAGGGACCCAAGAGACCCAGTACTTC. It specifies CASSLVGGTQETQYF.